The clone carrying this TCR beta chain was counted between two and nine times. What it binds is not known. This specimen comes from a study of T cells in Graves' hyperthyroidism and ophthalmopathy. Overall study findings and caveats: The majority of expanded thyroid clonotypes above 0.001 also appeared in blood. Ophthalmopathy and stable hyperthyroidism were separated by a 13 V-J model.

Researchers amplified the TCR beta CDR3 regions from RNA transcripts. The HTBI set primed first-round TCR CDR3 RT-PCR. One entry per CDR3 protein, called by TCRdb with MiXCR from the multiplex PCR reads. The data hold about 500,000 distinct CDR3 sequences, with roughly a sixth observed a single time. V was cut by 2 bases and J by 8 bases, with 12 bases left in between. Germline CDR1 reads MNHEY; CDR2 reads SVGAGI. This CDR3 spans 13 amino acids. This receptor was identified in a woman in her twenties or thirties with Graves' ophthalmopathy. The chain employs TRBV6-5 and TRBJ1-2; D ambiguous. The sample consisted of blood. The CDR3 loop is CASSYAARDGYTF. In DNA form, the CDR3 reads TGTGCCAGCAGTTACGCAGCCCGTGACGGCTACACCTTC.